This TCR beta chain was found in a study of response to subunit inactivated influenza vaccine. In regard to this clonotype: What it recognizes is unknown.

V shed 2 bases and J 5 bases; nucleotides not matched to a gene: 5. From germline, CDR1 is SGHTA and CDR2 FQGNSA. The CDR3 has 15 residues. MiXCR, applied by TCRdb to the RT-PCR reads, yields one record per CDR3 protein. The sample contains a few hundred thousand distinct CDR3 sequences, around 13% of which appear only once. Whole-study findings and limits: Few new T cells, the authors suggested, are recruited by each seasonal influenza vaccination.

The source material was PBMCs from blood, sampled roughly 12 days after vaccination. The chain recombines TRBV7-2 with TRBJ2-1; TRBD2 matches 8 bases. The receptor was isolated from a man aged 50 or older who received an inactivated influenza vaccine. CDR3 loop: CASSLSGGLNNEQFF. CDR3 DNA: TGTGCCAGCAGCTTAAGCGGGGGCCTGAACAATGAGCAGTTCTTC. Together with reference TRBV7-2 and TRBJ2-1, the CDR3 gives the full variable domain: GAGVSQSPSNKVTEKGKDVELRCDPISGHTALYWYRQSLGQGLEFLIYFQGNSAPDKSGLPSDRFSAERTGGSVSTLTIQRTQQEDSAVYLCASSLSGGLNNEQFFGPGTRLTVL.